Many counts were recorded for the clone carrying this T cell receptor beta chain. What it binds is not known. MiXCR, run by TCRdb on the reads, gives a single entry per CDR3 protein. In the table there are around 900,000 distinct CDR3 sequences, approximately 33% of which are singletons. This entry belongs to a study of T cell repertoires in cytomegalovirus infection. Overall study results and limits: Adding up the frequency of public TCR beta families identified people who carried CMV plus the relevant HLA. Across the ex vivo response, the dominant clonotypes were HLA-C-restricted CMV-specific TCR beta clonotypes.

J was trimmed by 1 base and V by 5 bases; bases with no gene match: 6. The CDR3 totals 16 residues. Per germline, CDR1 SGHTA and CDR2 FQGNSA. The sequence was collected from a human donor in good health (CMV status not recorded). Some clones in this sample may be carry-over from other donors' samples. The source was cultured CD8+ T cells from PBMCs, collected from culture after CMV antigen stimulation. The rearrangement links TRBV7-2 to TRBJ2-7; 12 bases match TRBD2. CDR3 bases: TGTGCCAGCAGCCCCCGACTAGCGGGGGCATCCTACGAGCAGTACTTC. Its protein product is CASSPRLAGASYEQYF.